The present T cell receptor (beta chain) was sequenced within a study of vaccination effects on CD4 cells after COVID-19. Study as a whole: Sampling occurred a median 72 days post second dose, range 14 to 241. Findings and limits, study-wide: Convalescent patients numbered few in the study; early post-infection timepoints were missing entirely.

The J segment lost 4 bases and the V segment lost 0 bases, leaving 10 bases of the junction unmatched. Germline V CDR1 and CDR2: SGDLS, YYNGEE. This CDR3 comprises 18 residues. Points on this clone: What it binds is not known.

Using viral peptide pools, the ViraFEST assay grew out antigen-specific CD4+ T cells prior to sequencing. Investigators separated out CD4+ T cells once around nine days of culture had passed. Everyone in the study got two shots of either the BNT162b2 or mRNA-1273 vaccine. The authors replaced half the medium with IL-2 medium on days 3 and 7. Profiled with immunoSEQ multiplex PCR; TCRdb holds only in-frame clones, not every one. The sample records 21,000 or so clones, around 69% being singletons. Here the sequenced sample was CD4+ T cells from PBMCs cultured with HCoV-229E spike peptides, taken after COVID-19 vaccination. This chain uses TRBV9 with TRBJ2-1, with 10 bases identical to TRBD2. This TCR came from a human donor who received a COVID-19 vaccine. CDR3 DNA sequence: TGTGCCAGCAGCGTAGTTGGAAGGGGTAGCGGGGGGTACAATGAGCAGTTCTTC. It specifies CASSVVGRGSGGYNEQFF.